This T cell receptor beta chain comes out of a study of metastatic and nonmetastatic thyroid tumors. Overall study context: Comparison of repertoires was carried out across blood and tumor or nodule tissue from malignant and benign thyroid patients. General study findings and limits: TCR beta diversity was reportedly significantly higher in malignant thyroid tumors than benign nodules, in blood and tumor.

Germline V gives CDR1 DFQATT, CDR2 SNEGSKA (reference sequence). The CDR3 loop spans 13 amino acids. The trim removed 5 bases at V and 4 bases at J, leaving 5 bases unmatched. Authors' methods: The distant-metastasis classifier for papillary thyroid cancer was built from CDR3 differences across clinicopathological groups. TCRdb used MiXCR to call clones anew from the PCR reads. The V and J calls were not made by the authors but by TCRdb's processing. The table lists 30,000 to 40,000 clones, approximately 15% of them singletons, with approximately 18% in the top ten. In regard to this clone: What it recognizes is unknown.

Patients underwent thyroid surgery, and none had received any treatment before it. The J gene is TRBJ1-1, the V gene TRBV20-1, with TRBD1 matching 9 bases. This receptor was identified in a male donor with papillary thyroid cancer or a benign thyroid nodule (not recorded which). Some clones in this sample may be carry-over from other donors' samples. Sequencing was carried out using blood. The DNA of the CDR3 is TGCAGTGCTTCGGACAGGGGTGGCACTGAAGCTTTCTTT. This gives the protein CSASDRGGTEAFF.